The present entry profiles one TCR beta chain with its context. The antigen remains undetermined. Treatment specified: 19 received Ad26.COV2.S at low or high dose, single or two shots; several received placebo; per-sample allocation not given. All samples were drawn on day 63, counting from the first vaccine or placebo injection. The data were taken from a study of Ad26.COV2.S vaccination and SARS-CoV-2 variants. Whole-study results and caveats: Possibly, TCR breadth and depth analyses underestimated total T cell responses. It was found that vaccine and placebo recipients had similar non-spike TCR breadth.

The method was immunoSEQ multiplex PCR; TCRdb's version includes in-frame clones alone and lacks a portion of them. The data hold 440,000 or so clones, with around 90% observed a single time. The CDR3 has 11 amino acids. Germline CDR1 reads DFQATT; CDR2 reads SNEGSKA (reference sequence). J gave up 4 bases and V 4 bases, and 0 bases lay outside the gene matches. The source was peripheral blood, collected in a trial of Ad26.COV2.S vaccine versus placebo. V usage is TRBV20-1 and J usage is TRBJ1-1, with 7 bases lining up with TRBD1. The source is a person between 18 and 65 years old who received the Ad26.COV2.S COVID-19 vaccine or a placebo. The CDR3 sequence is CSATGGTEAFF. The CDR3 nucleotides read TGCAGTGCTACAGGGGGCACTGAAGCTTTCTTT.